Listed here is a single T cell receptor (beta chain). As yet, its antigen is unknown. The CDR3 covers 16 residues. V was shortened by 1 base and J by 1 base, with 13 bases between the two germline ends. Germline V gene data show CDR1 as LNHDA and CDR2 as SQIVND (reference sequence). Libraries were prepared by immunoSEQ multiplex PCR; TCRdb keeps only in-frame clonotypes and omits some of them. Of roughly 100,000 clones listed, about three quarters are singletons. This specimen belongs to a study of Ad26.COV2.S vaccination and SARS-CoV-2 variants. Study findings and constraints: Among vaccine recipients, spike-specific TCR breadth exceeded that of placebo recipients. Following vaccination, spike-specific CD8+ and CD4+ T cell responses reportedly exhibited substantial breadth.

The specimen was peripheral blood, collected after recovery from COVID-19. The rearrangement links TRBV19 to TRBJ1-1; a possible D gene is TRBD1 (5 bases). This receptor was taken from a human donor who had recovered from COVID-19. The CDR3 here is CASSIGAGTGNTEAFF. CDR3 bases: TGTGCCAGTAGTATAGGGGCCGGGACCGGGAACACTGAAGCTTTCTTT.